These 2 T cell receptor beta chains originate from one sample sequenced in a study of T cell responses to AZD1222 COVID-19 vaccine. Only in-frame clones appear in the TCRdb table, and some are missing; sequencing was by immunoSEQ multiplex PCR. The sample yields about 100,000 clones, 80% to 90% seen once. This specimen was peripheral blood, taken on day 0 of AZD1222 vaccination. These receptors all come from an adult in good health.

The chain joins TRBV29-1 to TRBJ1-4; 8 nucleotides align to TRBD1. J was trimmed by 15 bases and V by 3 bases; bases with no gene match: 9. CDR1 and CDR2 from the germline V gene are SQVTM and ANQGSEA. The CDR3 runs 12 residues. The CDR3 nucleotides are TGCAGCGTTGAGGAAGGCAGGGGGCTGTTGTTTTTT. Its translation: CSVEEGRGLLFF.

V gene TRBV3-1 (or the pseudogene TRBV3-2) combines with J gene TRBJ1-3; D is undetermined. Trimming took off 3 bases at V and 0 bases at J, with 9 bases between the two ends. Germline V lookup: CDR1 LGHDT, CDR2 YNNKEL (reference sequence). The CDR3 length is 15 residues. The CDR3 region is CASSQGMYSGNTIYF. DNA for the CDR3: TGTGCCAGCAGCCAGGGAATGTACTCTGGAAACACCATATATTTT.